This T cell receptor (beta chain) originates from a study of vaccination effects on CD4 cells after COVID-19. Study-level points and caveats: After vaccination, at late timepoints, clones induced by infection and by vaccine contracted markedly.

To note about this clone: What it recognizes is unknown.

ViraFEST used viral peptide pools to expand antigen-specific CD4+ T cells before sequencing. When around 9 days of culture had elapsed, CD4+ T cells were isolated. Two million PBMC were placed in each well, which was supplemented with about 10 IU/ml IL-2 and 10 ug/ml peptides. Cells had half their medium changed to IL-2 medium on days 3 and 7. This CDR3 region has 15 residues. The V gene's germline CDR1 is SGHDT and CDR2 YYEEEE. J was trimmed by 2 bases and V by 4 bases; bases with no gene match: 8. Libraries were prepared by immunoSEQ multiplex PCR; TCRdb keeps only in-frame clonotypes and omits some of them. The repertoire consists of approximately 22,000 clones, with about three quarters occurring once and the leading ten covering approximately 12%.

The receptor's source is a human donor who received a COVID-19 vaccine. This sequence joins TRBV5-6 and TRBJ2-5; TRBD1 aligns across 7 bases. Sequencing used CD4+ T cells from PBMCs cultured with HCoV-229E spike peptides, obtained before COVID-19 vaccination. CDR3 loop: CASSPLDREQETQYF. CDR3 in DNA: TGTGCCAGCAGCCCGCTAGACAGGGAACAAGAGACCCAGTACTTC. The entire variable domain, with the rest obtained from reference TRBV5-6 and TRBJ2-5, is as follows: DAGVTQSPTHLIKTRGQQVTLRCSPKSGHDTVSWYQQALGQGPQFIFQYYEEEERQRGNFPDRFSGHQFPNYSSELNVNALLLGDSALYLCASSPLDREQETQYFGPGTRLLVL.